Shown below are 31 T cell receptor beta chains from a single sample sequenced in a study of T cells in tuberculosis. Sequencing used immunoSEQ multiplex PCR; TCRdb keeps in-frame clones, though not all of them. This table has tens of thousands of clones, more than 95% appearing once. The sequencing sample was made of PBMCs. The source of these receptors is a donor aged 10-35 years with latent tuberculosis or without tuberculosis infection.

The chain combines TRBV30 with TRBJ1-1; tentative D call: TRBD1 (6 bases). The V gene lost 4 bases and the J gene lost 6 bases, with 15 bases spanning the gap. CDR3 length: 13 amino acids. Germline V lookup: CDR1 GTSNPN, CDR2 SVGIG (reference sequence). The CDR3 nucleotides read TGTGCCTGGATTGGGGGCGGATTTGCTGAAGCTTTCTTT. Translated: CAWIGGGFAEAFF.

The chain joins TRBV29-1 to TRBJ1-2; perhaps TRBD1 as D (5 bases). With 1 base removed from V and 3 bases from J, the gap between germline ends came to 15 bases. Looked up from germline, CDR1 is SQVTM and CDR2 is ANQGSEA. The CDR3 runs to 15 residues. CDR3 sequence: CSVEGPRGTDYGYTF. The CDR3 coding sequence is TGCAGCGTTGAAGGACCCCGGGGGACCGACTATGGCTACACCTTC.

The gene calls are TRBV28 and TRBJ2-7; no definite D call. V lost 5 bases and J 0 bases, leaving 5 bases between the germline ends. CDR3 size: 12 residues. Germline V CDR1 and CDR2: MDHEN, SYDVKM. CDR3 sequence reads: CASSVFSYEQYF. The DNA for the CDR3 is TGTGCCAGCAGTGTCTTCTCCTACGAGCAGTACTTC.

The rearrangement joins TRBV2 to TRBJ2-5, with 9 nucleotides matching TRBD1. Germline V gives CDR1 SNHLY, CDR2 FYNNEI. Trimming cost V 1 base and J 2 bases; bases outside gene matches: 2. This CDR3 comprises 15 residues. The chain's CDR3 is CASSEGDRAQETQYF. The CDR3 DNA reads TGTGCCAGCAGTGAAGGGGACAGGGCACAAGAGACCCAGTACTTC.

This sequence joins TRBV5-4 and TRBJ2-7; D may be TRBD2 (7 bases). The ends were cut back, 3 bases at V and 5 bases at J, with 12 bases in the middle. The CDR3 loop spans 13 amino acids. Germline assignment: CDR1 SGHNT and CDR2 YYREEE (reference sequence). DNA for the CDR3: TGTGCCAGCAGCTACAGGGAGGGGGACGAGCAGTACTTC. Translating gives CASSYREGDEQYF.

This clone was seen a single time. CDR3 in amino acids: CASSHTPGLGQEKLFF. Here the CDR3 DNA reads TGCGCCAGCAGCCACACCCCGGGACTGGGTCAGGAAAAACTGTTTTTT. This chain joins TRBV4-1 and TRBJ1-4, with D perhaps TRBD1 (5 bases). In germline, CDR1 is MGHRA, CDR2 YSYEKL. The length of the CDR3 is 16 residues. Deletions cut 3 bases from V and 8 bases from J, with 19 bases between.

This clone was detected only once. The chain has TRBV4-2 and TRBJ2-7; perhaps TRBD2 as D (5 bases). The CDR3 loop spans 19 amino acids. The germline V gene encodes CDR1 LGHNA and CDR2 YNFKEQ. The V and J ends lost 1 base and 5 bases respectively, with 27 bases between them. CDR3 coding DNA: TGTGCCAGCAGCCAAGCGTCCCTCGTAATAGGGATATGGGGAGACGAGCAGTACTTC. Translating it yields CASSQASLVIGIWGDEQYF.

CDR3 residues: CASGGTQNQPQHF. DNA of the CDR3: TGTGCTAGTGGAGGGACACAAAATCAGCCCCAGCATTTT. J is TRBJ1-5 and V is TRBV12-5; D may be TRBD1 (6 bases). Germline V gene sequence: CDR1 LGHNT, CDR2 FRNRAP. The ends were cut back, 6 bases at V and 4 bases at J, with 10 bases in the middle. CDR3 length: 13 amino acids.

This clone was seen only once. CDR3: CASSRTGNNYGYTF. CDR3 nucleotide sequence: TGTGCCAGCAGCCGGACAGGGAATAACTATGGCTACACCTTC. The V and J genes are TRBV7-3 and TRBJ1-2, with 8 bases identical to TRBD1. The germline V gene encodes CDR1 SGHTA and CDR2 FQGTGA. CDR3 size: 14 residues. V lost 5 bases, J lost 1 base, and 3 bases stayed unmatched.

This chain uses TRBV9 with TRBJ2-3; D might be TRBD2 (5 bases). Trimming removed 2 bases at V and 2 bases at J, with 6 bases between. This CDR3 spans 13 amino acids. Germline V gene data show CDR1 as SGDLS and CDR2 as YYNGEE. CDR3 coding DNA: TGTGCCAGCAGCGTGGACTCCACAGATACGCAGTATTTT. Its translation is CASSVDSTDTQYF.

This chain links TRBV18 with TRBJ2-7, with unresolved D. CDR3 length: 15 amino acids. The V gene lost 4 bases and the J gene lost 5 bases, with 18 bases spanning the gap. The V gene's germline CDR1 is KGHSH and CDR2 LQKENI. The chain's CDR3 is CASSLSVSEFNEQYF. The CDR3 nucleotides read TGTGCCAGCTCACTATCGGTGTCGGAGTTCAACGAGCAGTACTTC.

The CDR3 loop is CASSALPQYANYGYTF. In DNA, the CDR3 is TGTGCCAGCAGTGCCCTTCCCCAGTATGCTAACTATGGCTACACCTTC. The chain employs TRBV9 and TRBJ1-2, with D uncertain. The length of the CDR3 is 16 residues. V was pared by 5 bases and J by 0 bases, with 17 bases between. In germline, CDR1 is SGDLS, CDR2 YYNGEE.

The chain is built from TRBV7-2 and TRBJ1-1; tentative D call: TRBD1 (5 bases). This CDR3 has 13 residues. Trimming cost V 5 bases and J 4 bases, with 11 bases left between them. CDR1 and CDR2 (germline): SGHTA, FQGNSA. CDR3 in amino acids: CASSQDRITEAFF. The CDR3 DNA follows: TGTGCCAGCAGCCAAGACAGAATCACTGAAGCTTTCTTT.

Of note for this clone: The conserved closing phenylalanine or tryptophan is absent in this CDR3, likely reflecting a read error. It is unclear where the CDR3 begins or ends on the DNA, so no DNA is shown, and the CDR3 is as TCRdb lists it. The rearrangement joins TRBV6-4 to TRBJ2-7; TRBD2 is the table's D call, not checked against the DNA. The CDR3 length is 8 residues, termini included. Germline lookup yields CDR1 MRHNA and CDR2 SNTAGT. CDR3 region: CAGAGGKI.

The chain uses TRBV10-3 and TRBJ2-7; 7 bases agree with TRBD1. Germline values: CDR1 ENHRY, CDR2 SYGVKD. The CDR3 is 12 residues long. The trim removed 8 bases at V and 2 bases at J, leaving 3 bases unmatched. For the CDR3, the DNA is TGTGCCATCCGGGGACAGCCCTACGAGCAGTACTTC. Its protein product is CAIRGQPYEQYF.

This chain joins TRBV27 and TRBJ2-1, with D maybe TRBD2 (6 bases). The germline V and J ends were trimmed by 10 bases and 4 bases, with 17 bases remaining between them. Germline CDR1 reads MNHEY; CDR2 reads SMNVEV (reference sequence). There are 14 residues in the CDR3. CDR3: CANQEGGGYNEQFF. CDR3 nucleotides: TGTGCCAACCAGGAGGGTGGCGGATACAATGAGCAGTTCTTC.

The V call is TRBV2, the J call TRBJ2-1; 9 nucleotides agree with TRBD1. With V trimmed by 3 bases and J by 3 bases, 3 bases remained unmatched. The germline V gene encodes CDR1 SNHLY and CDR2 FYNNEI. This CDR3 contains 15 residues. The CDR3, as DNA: TGTGCCAGCAGTGACGGACAGGGGATCTACAATGAGCAGTTCTTC. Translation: CASSDGQGIYNEQFF.

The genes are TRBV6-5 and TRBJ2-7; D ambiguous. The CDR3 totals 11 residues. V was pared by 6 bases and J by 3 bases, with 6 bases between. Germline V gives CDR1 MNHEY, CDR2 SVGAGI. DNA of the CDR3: TGTGCCAGCAGGAGATACTACGAGCAGTACTTC. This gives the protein CASRRYYEQYF.

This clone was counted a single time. This CDR3 reads CASSAQLIKTNYGYTF. CDR3 in DNA: TGTGCCAGCAGTGCACAGCTCATTAAAACTAACTATGGCTACACCTTC. This chain connects TRBV2 to TRBJ1-2, with D unclear. Looked up from germline, CDR1 is SNHLY and CDR2 is FYNNEI. The CDR3 is made up of 16 amino acids. Trimming removed 4 bases from V and 0 bases from J, with 15 bases in between.

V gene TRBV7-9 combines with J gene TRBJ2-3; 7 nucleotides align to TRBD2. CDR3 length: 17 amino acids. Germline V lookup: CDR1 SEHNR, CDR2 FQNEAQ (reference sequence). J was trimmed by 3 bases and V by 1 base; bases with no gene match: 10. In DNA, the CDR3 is TGTGCCAGCAGCTTAGGGTTGGGTGCGGGAGTGACAGATACGCAGTATTTT. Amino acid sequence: CASSLGLGAGVTDTQYF.

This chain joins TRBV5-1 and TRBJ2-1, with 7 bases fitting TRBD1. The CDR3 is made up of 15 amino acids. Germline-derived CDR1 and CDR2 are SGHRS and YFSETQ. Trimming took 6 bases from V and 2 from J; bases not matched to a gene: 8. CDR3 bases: TGCGCCAGCATCCCTACACAGGGGCCCTACAATGAGCAGTTCTTC. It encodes CASIPTQGPYNEQFF.

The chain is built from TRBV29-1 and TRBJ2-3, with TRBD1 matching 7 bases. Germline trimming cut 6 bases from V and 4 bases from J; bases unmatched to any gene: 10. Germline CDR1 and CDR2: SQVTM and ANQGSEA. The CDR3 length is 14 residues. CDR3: CSVLGQAGSDTQYF. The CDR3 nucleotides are TGCAGCGTCCTCGGACAGGCCGGTTCAGATACGCAGTATTTT.

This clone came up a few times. The CDR3 DNA reads TGTGCCAGCAGTTCGTTCCAGGGGTGGGAACAGCCCCAGCATTTT. It codes for CASSSFQGWEQPQHF. The gene calls are TRBV27 and TRBJ1-5; the D gene is possibly TRBD1 (6 bases). This CDR3 region has 15 residues. Trimming took off 4 bases at V and 7 bases at J, with 17 bases between the two ends. CDR1 is MNHEY and CDR2 is SMNVEV in the germline V gene (reference sequence).

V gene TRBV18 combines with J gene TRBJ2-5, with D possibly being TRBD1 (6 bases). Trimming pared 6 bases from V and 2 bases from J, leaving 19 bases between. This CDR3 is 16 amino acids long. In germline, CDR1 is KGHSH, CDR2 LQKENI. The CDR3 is CASSPRTGTFQETQYF. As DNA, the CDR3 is TGTGCCAGCTCCCCAAGAACCGGGACATTTCAAGAGACCCAGTACTTC.

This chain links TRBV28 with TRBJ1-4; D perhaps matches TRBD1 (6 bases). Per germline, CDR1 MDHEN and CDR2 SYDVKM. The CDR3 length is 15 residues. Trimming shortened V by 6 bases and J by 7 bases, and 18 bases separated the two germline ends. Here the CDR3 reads CASSRWGLGSEKLFF. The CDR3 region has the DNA TGTGCCAGCAGCCGTTGGGGGCTAGGCAGTGAAAAACTGTTTTTT.

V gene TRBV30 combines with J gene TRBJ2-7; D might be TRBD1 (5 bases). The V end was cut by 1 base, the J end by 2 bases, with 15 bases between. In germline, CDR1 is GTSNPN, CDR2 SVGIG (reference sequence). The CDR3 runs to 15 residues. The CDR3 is CAWSGGLTKPYEQYF. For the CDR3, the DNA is TGTGCCTGGAGTGGGGGCCTGACCAAACCCTACGAGCAGTACTTC.

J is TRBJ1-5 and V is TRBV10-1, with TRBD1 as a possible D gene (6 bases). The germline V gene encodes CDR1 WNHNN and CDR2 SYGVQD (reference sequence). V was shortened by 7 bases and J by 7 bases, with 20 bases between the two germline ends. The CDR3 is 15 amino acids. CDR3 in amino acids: CASKDRGRGKQPQHF. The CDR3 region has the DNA TGCGCCAGCAAAGACCGTGGCAGGGGAAAGCAGCCCCAGCATTTT.

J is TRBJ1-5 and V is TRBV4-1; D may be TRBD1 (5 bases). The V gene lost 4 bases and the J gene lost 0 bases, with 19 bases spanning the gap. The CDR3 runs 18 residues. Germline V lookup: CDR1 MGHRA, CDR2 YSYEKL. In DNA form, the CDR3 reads TGCGCCAGCAGCCTTCTTGTGCTGGGGGGAAATAGCAATCAGCCCCAGCATTTT. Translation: CASSLLVLGGNSNQPQHF.

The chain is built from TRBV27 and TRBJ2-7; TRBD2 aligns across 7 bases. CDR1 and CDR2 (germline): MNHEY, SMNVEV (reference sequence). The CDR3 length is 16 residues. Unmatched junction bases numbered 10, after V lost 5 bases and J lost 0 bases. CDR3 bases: TGTGCCAGCAGTCCCTCTAGCGGCCACAGCTCCTACGAGCAGTACTTC. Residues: CASSPSSGHSSYEQYF.

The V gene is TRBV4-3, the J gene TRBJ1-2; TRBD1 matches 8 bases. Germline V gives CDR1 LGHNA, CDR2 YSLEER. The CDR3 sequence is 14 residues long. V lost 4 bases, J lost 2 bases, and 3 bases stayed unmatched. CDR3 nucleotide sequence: TGCGCCAGCAGCCCGACAGGGGCGAACTATGGCTACACCTTC. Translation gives CASSPTGANYGYTF.

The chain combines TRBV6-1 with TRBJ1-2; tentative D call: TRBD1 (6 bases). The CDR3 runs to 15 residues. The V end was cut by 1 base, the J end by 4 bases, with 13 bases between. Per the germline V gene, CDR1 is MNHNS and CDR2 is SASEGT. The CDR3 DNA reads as TGTGCCAGCAGTGAAGGGGCAGGGGACGTCTATGGCTACACCTTC. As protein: CASSEGAGDVYGYTF.